The 32 T cell receptor beta chains below were found in one sample sequenced in a study of cytomegalovirus exposure and HLA in healthy donors (TCRdb year 2017). Libraries were built with the immunoSEQ multiplex PCR assay. For the multiplex PCR, a mixture combining 60 forward primers for TCR Vbeta segments and 13 reverse primers for TCR Jbeta segments was used. TCRdb took over this immuneACCESS table, retaining in-frame rearrangements with V and J assigned. Such tables are incomplete; in checked studies, under half of the missing clones stem from an unresolved V gene, and the remainder is unexplained. The sample table holds 60,000 to 100,000 clones, of which around 81% were seen once. The ten biggest clones cover 4.5% to 7% of the sample. Sequences were obtained from PBMCs. The receptors were gathered from a male donor in good health and CMV-seropositive.

A few counts support this clone. The J gene is TRBJ2-5, the V gene TRBV11-1, with 7 bases lining up with TRBD2. The DNA matches TRBJ2-7 better at its end, which makes the J call doubtful. There are 13 residues in the CDR3. Germline V gene lookup returns CDR1 SGHAT and CDR2 FQDESV (reference sequence). This chain's CDR3 is CASSSSGTYEQYF. The CDR3, as DNA: TGTGCCAGCAGCTCTAGCGGAACCTACGAGCAGTACTTC.

This sequence joins TRBV9 and TRBJ2-3; 8 bases map to TRBD2. V lost 1 base and J lost 1; bases outside the gene matches: 2. CDR3 size: 15 residues. Germline assignment: CDR1 SGDLS and CDR2 YYNGEE. The CDR3 coding sequence is TGTGCCAGCAGCGTAAACGGGGGGGGCACAGATACGCAGTATTTT. Its protein product is CASSVNGGGTDTQYF. The whole variable domain, remainder taken from reference TRBV9 and TRBJ2-3, is DSGVTQTPKHLITATGQRVTLRCSPRSGDLSVYWYQQSLDQGLQFLIQYYNGEERAKGNILERFSAQQFPDLHSELNLSSLELGDSALYFCASSVNGGGTDTQYFGPGTRLTVL.

This chain connects TRBV27 to TRBJ1-1, with unresolved D. The germline V gene encodes CDR1 MNHEY and CDR2 SMNVEV (reference sequence). Trimming removed 6 bases at V and 0 bases at J, with 11 bases between. The CDR3 runs to 14 residues. For the CDR3, the DNA is TGTGCCAGCAGCCCAGGAGGTTTGAACACTGAAGCTTTCTTT. Residues: CASSPGGLNTEAFF.

This chain uses TRBV6-5 with TRBJ2-7, with 8 bases fitting TRBD2. This CDR3 is built from 15 residues. Germline values: CDR1 MNHEY, CDR2 SVGAGI. The trim removed 2 bases at V and 3 bases at J, leaving 6 bases unmatched. The CDR3 here is CASSYGTGGNYEQYF. The CDR3 nucleotides are TGTGCCAGCAGTTACGGGACGGGAGGGAACTACGAGCAGTACTTC.

The chain uses TRBV28 and TRBJ1-5, with TRBD1 matching 9 bases. CDR3 length: 15 amino acids. Unmatched junction bases numbered 10, after V lost 6 bases and J lost 7 bases. The germline V gene has CDR1 MDHEN and CDR2 SYDVKM. CDR3 bases: TGTGCCAGCAGCTCCGGGACAGGGCGTCAACAGCCCCAGCATTTT. Protein: CASSSGTGRQQPQHF.

The chain employs TRBV18 and TRBJ2-6; D perhaps matches TRBD2 (6 bases). This CDR3 comprises 17 residues. Germline V gene data show CDR1 as KGHSH and CDR2 as LQKENI. V lost 6 bases, J lost 0 bases, and 15 bases lay in between. The CDR3 loop reads CASSGGDLGSGANVLTF. CDR3 in DNA: TGTGCCAGCTCCGGGGGTGATTTGGGCTCTGGGGCCAACGTCCTGACTTTC.

The rearrangement links TRBV6-5 to TRBJ1-3; TRBD1 matches 7 bases. With V trimmed by 2 bases and J by 3 bases, 7 bases remained unmatched. CDR1 and CDR2 (germline): MNHEY, SVGAGI. The CDR3 length is 16 residues. The CDR3 sequence: CASSYEATGVGNTIYF. CDR3 DNA sequence: TGTGCCAGCAGTTACGAAGCCACAGGGGTTGGAAACACCATATATTTT.

The V gene is TRBV6-6, the J gene TRBJ1-6, with D maybe TRBD1 (6 bases). The CDR3 runs 14 residues. CDR1 is MNHNY and CDR2 is SVGAGI in the germline V gene (reference sequence). V was clipped by 6 bases and J by 7 bases, with 13 bases between them. The CDR3 region has the DNA TGTGCCAGCAGACCAACAGGGTACAATTCACCCCTCCACTTT. This encodes CASRPTGYNSPLHF.

This clone was seen just once. The chain has TRBV11-2 and TRBJ2-5, with D maybe TRBD1 (8 bases). The CDR3 runs 13 residues. The germline gives CDR1 SGHAT, CDR2 FQNNGV. V lost 11 bases to trimming and J lost 5 bases, with 18 bases between them. The CDR3 DNA is TGTGCCGGGGGGGCAGGGGGCAGGGAGACCCAGTACTTC. Its protein is CAGGAGGRETQYF.

This clone was detected only a few times. The V call is TRBV6-5, the J call TRBJ1-2; D unclear. The length of the CDR3 is 14 residues. CDR1 and CDR2 (germline): MNHEY, SVGAGI. The V gene lost 5 bases and the J gene lost 3 bases, with 13 bases spanning the gap. The CDR3 spells CASSRIGSDYGYTF. DNA for the CDR3: TGTGCCAGCAGTCGAATAGGGAGTGACTATGGCTACACCTTC.

The chain links TRBV6-5 to TRBJ2-7; 7 nucleotides agree with TRBD1. Germline V gene sequence: CDR1 MNHEY, CDR2 SVGAGI. CDR3 length: 10 residues. Losses at the gene ends were 7 bases for V and 12 bases for J; bases not matched to a gene: 6. The CDR3 nucleotides are TGTGCCAGCAAGGGACAGAGCTCGTACTTC. Its translation: CASKGQSSYF.

The V call is TRBV9, the J call TRBJ2-1; D is unresolved. Germline V gives CDR1 SGDLS, CDR2 YYNGEE. The V and J ends lost 0 bases and 10 bases respectively, with 20 bases between them. The CDR3 totals 16 residues. CDR3 amino acids: CASSVGWSSFANEQFF. The CDR3 coding sequence is TGTGCCAGCAGCGTAGGGTGGTCTAGTTTTGCTAACGAGCAGTTCTTC.

The chain has TRBV27 and TRBJ2-2; TRBD2 agrees at 10 bases. The germline CDR1 and CDR2 sequences are MNHEY and SMNVEV (reference sequence). The J segment lost 6 bases and the V segment lost 5 bases, leaving 0 bases of the junction unmatched. The CDR3 has 13 residues. The CDR3 here is CASSGLAAGELFF. The CDR3 DNA reads as TGTGCCAGCAGTGGACTAGCGGCCGGGGAGCTGTTTTTT.

V and J are TRBV27 and TRBJ2-3; no clear D. Trimming stripped 6 bases from V and 0 bases from J, with 16 bases between. Germline V lookup: CDR1 MNHEY, CDR2 SMNVEV (reference sequence). There are 16 residues in the CDR3. CDR3: CASSLSYARSTDTQYF. CDR3 nucleotides: TGTGCCAGCAGCCTCTCTTACGCCCGGAGCACAGATACGCAGTATTTT.

J is TRBJ2-6 and V is TRBV27; D remains unclear. The CDR3 covers 14 residues. The germline V gene has CDR1 MNHEY and CDR2 SMNVEV (reference sequence). V was clipped by 0 bases and J by 4 bases, with 4 bases between them. This CDR3 is CASSLSLGANVLTF. The CDR3, as DNA: TGTGCCAGCAGTTTATCTCTGGGGGCCAACGTCCTGACTTTC. The variable domain in full, completed from reference TRBV27 and TRBJ2-6, reads EAQVTQNPRYLITVTGKKLTVTCSQNMNHEYMSWYRQDPGLGLRQIYYSMNVEVTDKGDVPEGYKVSRKEKRNFPLILESPSPNQTSLYFCASSLSLGANVLTFGAGSRLTVL.

CDR3 coding DNA: TGTGCCAGCAGCCAAAGAGGGCTTGAAGCTTTCTTT. Translating it yields CASSQRGLEAFF. This chain connects TRBV14 to TRBJ1-1; D is unclear. CDR1 and CDR2 from the germline V gene are SGHDN and FVKESK. Trimming left V 2 bases short and J 7 bases short, with 8 bases between. The CDR3 spans 12 residues.

The rearrangement uses TRBV10-3 and TRBJ2-5; 11 nucleotides agree with TRBD1. The DNA end lines up better with TRBJ2-7; the J call may be wrong. The CDR3 totals 14 residues. The V gene's germline CDR1 is ENHRY and CDR2 SYGVKD. The CDR3 here is CAIRKGQGVGEQYF. Here the CDR3 DNA reads TGTGCCATCAGAAAGGGACAGGGGGTTGGCGAGCAGTACTTC.

The chain joins TRBV27 to TRBJ1-5; possibly TRBD1 for D (5 bases). CDR1 and CDR2 (germline): MNHEY, SMNVEV (reference sequence). This CDR3 spans 14 amino acids. Trimming took off 6 bases at V and 6 bases at J, with 15 bases between the two ends. The CDR3 loop reads CASRPQGVGQPQHF. Written as DNA, the CDR3 is TGTGCCAGCAGACCGCAGGGTGTGGGTCAGCCCCAGCATTTT.

This clone has just one count. V is TRBV6-6 and J is TRBJ2-2; 7 bases align to TRBD2. There are 15 residues in the CDR3. V shed 0 bases and J 5 bases; nucleotides not matched to a gene: 3. Germline V gene sequence: CDR1 MNHNY, CDR2 SVGAGI (reference sequence). This CDR3 reads CASSYSPAGTGELFF. The CDR3 bases are TGTGCCAGCAGTTACTCGCCAGCGGGGACCGGGGAGCTGTTTTTT.

This chain links TRBV28 with TRBJ1-2; the D is unclear. Per germline, CDR1 MDHEN and CDR2 SYDVKM. There are 13 residues in the CDR3. Trimming shortened V by 1 base and J by 6 bases, and 9 bases separated the two germline ends. This CDR3 reads CASSLSGLDGYTF. The CDR3 DNA reads TGTGCCAGCAGTTTATCGGGGTTGGATGGCTACACCTTC.

The chain couples TRBV14 to TRBJ1-6, with 8 nucleotides matching TRBD1. Germline CDR1 SGHDN, CDR2 FVKESK. CDR3 length: 13 amino acids. Unmatched junction bases numbered 2, after V lost 4 bases and J lost 9 bases. CDR3 nucleotide sequence: TGTGCCAGCAGCCTCCAGGGGGCTTCACCCCTCCACTTT. This sequence encodes CASSLQGASPLHF.

The chain couples TRBV6-6 to TRBJ2-6; tentatively, D is TRBD2 (5 bases). With 6 bases removed from V and 2 bases from J, the gap between germline ends came to 11 bases. The CDR3 extends over 15 amino acids. Germline V CDR1 and CDR2: MNHNY, SVGAGI (reference sequence). As DNA, the CDR3 is TGTGCCAGCAGCGGCGGGTGGGCTGGGGCCAACGTCCTGACTTTC. It encodes CASSGGWAGANVLTF.

The rearrangement joins TRBV2 to TRBJ2-2, with 8 bases matching TRBD2. The V and J ends lost 3 bases and 7 bases, in that order; junction bases with no gene match: 10. This CDR3 contains 16 residues. The germline V gene has CDR1 SNHLY and CDR2 FYNNEI. The DNA for the CDR3 is TGTGCCAGCAGTGAGGGGCGAGCGGGAGACCGCGGGGAGCTGTTTTTT. This gives the protein CASSEGRAGDRGELFF.

About this clone: The junction differs from germline at one of its ends, possibly a read error. The chain joins TRBV19 to TRBJ1-6, with a possible D match to TRBD1 (6 bases). From germline, CDR1 is LNHDA and CDR2 SQIVND (reference sequence). The CDR3 spans 15 residues. The CDR3 DNA sequence: TGTGCCAGTAGTATAGATTCAGGGGATAATTCACCCCCCCACTTT. Translated: CASSIDSGDNSPPHF.

The sample holds a few counts of this clone. This chain links TRBV7-8 with TRBJ1-4; the match to TRBD1 covers 8 bases. The CDR3 runs 12 residues. After removal of 5 bases from V and 14 bases from J, the junction contained 7 bases not matched to a gene. The germline V gene encodes CDR1 SGHVS and CDR2 FQNEAQ. The chain's CDR3 is CASSKRTGLLFF. The DNA for the CDR3 is TGTGCCAGCAGCAAACGGACAGGGCTGCTGTTTTTT.

V and J are TRBV6-1 and TRBJ1-2; D is possibly TRBD1 (5 bases). Germline CDR1 and CDR2: MNHNS and SASEGT. The V end was cut by 8 bases, the J end by 8 bases, with 24 bases between. The CDR3 has 15 residues. The CDR3 region is CASGGLVGGEVGYTF. The CDR3, as DNA: TGTGCCAGCGGTGGGTTGGTCGGAGGGGAAGTGGGCTACACCTTC.

This clone came up a few times. The chain uses TRBV15 and TRBJ1-5; D is uncertain. This CDR3 spans 13 amino acids. V gave up 0 bases and J gave up 4 bases, with 4 bases separating them. Germline V CDR1 and CDR2: LNHNV, YYDKDF (reference sequence). The CDR3 reads CATSRDPNQPQHF. The CDR3 DNA reads as TGTGCCACCAGCAGAGACCCTAATCAGCCCCAGCATTTT.

V is TRBV5-1 and J is TRBJ2-1; TRBD2 matches 7 bases. The CDR3 covers 15 residues. J gave up 5 bases and V 5 bases, and 10 bases lay outside the gene matches. Looked up from germline, CDR1 is SGHRS and CDR2 is YFSETQ. The CDR3 nucleotides are TGCGCCAGCAGGGTTGGGCCTAGCGGCAACAATGAGCAGTTCTTC. The encoded protein is CASRVGPSGNNEQFF.

This chain links TRBV7-9 with TRBJ2-3, with TRBD2 identical over 13 bases. CDR1 is SEHNR and CDR2 is FQNEAQ in the germline V gene (reference sequence). CDR3 size: 16 residues. The trim removed 4 bases at V and 3 bases at J, leaving 4 bases unmatched. CDR3 loop: CASSWGLAGLTDTQYF. As DNA, the CDR3 is TGTGCCAGCAGCTGGGGACTAGCGGGATTAACAGATACGCAGTATTTT.

CDR3 DNA: TGTGCCAGCAGTTTAGAACAGGGGGCCCATGAGCAGTTCTTC. This encodes CASSLEQGAHEQFF. The chain is built from TRBV28 and TRBJ2-1; 9 bases fit TRBD1. From germline, CDR1 is MDHEN and CDR2 SYDVKM. V dropped 2 bases and J dropped 8; count of bases not matched to a gene: 4. The CDR3 extends over 14 amino acids.

This clone is a singleton in its sample. The chain carries TRBV7-9 and TRBJ2-1; 8 nucleotides match TRBD2. The CDR3 length is 15 residues. The germline gives CDR1 SEHNR, CDR2 FQNEAQ (reference sequence). J lost 6 bases, V lost 3 bases, and 7 bases had no gene match. The CDR3 DNA is TGTGCCAGCAGCTTTAGCGGGAACCGGGGCAATGAGCAGTTCTTC. It codes for CASSFSGNRGNEQFF.

This clone was counted a single time. The V and J genes are TRBV5-1 and TRBJ1-2; weak D call: TRBD1 (6 bases). V was cut by 0 bases and J by 4 bases, with 10 bases left in between. Germline assignment: CDR1 SGHRS and CDR2 YFSETQ. CDR3 length: 14 residues. The chain's CDR3 is CASSLAGQLYGYTF. DNA of the CDR3: TGCGCCAGCAGCTTGGCCGGACAGCTCTATGGCTACACCTTC.